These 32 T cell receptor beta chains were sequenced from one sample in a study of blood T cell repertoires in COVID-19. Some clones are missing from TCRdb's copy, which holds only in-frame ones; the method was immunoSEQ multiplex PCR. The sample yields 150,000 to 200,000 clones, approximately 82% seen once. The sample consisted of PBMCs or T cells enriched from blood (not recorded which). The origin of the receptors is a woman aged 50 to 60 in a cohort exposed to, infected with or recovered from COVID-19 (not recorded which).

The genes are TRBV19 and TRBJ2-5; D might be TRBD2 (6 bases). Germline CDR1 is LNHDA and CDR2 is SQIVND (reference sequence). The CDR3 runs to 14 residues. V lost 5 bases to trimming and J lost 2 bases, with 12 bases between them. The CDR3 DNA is TGTGCCAGTAGTCCCGCCGGGGGACAAGAGACCCAGTACTTC. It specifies CASSPAGGQETQYF.

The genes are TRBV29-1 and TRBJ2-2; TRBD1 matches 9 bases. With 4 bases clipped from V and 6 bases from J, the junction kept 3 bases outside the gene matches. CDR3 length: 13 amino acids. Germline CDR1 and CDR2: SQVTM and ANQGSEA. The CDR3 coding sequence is TGCAGCGTTGGAGACAGGGGGGCCGGGGAGCTGTTTTTT. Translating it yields CSVGDRGAGELFF.

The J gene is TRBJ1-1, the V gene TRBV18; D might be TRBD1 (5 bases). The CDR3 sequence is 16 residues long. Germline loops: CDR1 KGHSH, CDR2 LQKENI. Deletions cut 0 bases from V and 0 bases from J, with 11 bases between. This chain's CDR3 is CASSPPGQALNTEAFF. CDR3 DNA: TGTGCCAGCTCACCACCGGGGCAGGCGCTGAACACTGAAGCTTTCTTT.

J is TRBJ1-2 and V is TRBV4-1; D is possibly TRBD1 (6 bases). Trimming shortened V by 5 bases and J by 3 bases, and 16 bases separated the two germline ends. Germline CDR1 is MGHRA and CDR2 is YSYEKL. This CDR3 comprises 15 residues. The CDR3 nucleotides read TGCGCCAGCAGCGAAATAACAGGGCTTGACTATGGCTACACCTTC. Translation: CASSEITGLDYGYTF.

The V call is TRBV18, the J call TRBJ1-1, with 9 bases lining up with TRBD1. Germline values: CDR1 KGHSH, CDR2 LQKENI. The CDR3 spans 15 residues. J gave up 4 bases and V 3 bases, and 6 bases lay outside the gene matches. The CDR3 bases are TGTGCCAGCTCACCCGGACAGGGGCTAGGCACTGAAGCTTTCTTT. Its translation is CASSPGQGLGTEAFF.

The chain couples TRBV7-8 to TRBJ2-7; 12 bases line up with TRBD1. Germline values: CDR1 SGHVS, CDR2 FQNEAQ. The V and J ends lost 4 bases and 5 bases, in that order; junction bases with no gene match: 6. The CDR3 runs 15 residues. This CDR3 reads CASSSRDRGLDEQYF. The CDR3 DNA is TGTGCCAGCAGCTCCCGGGACAGGGGGCTCGACGAGCAGTACTTC. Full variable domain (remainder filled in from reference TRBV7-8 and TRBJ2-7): GAGVSQSPRYKVAKRGQDVALRCDPISGHVSLFWYQQALGQGPEFLTYFQNEAQLDKSGLPSDRFFAERPEGSVSTLKIQRTQQEDSAVYLCASSSRDRGLDEQYFGPGTRLTVT.

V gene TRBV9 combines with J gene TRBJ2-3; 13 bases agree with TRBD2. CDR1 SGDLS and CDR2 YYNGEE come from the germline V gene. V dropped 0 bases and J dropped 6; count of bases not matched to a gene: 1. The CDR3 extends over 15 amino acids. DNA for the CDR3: TGTGCCAGCAGCGTAGAGGGACTAGCGGGGGATACGCAGTATTTT. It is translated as CASSVEGLAGDTQYF.

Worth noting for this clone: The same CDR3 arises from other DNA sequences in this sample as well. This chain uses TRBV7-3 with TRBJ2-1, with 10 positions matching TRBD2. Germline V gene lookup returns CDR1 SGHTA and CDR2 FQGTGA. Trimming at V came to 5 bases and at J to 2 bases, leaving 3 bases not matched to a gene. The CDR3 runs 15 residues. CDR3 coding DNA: TGTGCCAGCAGCCTTAGCGGGGGGACCTACAATGAGCAGTTCTTC. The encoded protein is CASSLSGGTYNEQFF.

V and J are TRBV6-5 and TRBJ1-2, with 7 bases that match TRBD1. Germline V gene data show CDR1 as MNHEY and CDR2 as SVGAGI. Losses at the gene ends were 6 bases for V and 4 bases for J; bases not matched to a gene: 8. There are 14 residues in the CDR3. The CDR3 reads CASSLSGTVYGYTF. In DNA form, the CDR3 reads TGTGCCAGCAGCCTATCCGGGACAGTCTATGGCTACACCTTC.

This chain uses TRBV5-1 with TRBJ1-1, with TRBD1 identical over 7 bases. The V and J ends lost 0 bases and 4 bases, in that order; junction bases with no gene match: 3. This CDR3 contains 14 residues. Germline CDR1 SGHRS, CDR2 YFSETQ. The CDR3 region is CASSLGAGGTEAFF. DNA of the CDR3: TGCGCCAGCAGCTTGGGTGCAGGGGGCACTGAAGCTTTCTTT.

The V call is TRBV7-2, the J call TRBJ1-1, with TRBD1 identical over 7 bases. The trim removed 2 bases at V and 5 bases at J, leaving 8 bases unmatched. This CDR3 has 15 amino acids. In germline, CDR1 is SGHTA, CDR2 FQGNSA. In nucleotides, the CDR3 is TGTGCCAGCAGCTTAAGTTACAGGGGTGAGACTGAAGCTTTCTTT. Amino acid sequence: CASSLSYRGETEAFF.

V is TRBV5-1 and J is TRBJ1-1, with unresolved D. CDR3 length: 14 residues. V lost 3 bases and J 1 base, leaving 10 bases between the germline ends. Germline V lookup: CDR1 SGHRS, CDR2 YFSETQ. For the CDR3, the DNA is TGCGCCAGCAGCTCCGGAACGGGGAACACTGAAGCTTTCTTT. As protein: CASSSGTGNTEAFF.

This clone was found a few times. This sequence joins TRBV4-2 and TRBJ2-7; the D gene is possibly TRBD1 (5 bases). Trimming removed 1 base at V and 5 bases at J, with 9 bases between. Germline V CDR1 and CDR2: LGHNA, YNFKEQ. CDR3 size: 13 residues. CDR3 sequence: CASSQGGIHEQYF. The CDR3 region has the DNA TGTGCCAGCAGCCAAGGGGGCATCCACGAGCAGTACTTC.

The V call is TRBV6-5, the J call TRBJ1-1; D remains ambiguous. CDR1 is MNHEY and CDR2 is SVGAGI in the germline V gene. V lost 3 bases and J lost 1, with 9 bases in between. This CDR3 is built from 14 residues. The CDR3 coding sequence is TGTGCCAGCAGTTATCTCCCAGGGAACACTGAAGCTTTCTTT. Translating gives CASSYLPGNTEAFF.

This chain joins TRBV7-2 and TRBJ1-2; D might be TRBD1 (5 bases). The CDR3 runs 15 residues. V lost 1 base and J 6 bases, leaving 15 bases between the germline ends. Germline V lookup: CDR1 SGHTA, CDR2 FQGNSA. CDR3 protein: CASSLGRVPGDGYTF. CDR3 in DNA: TGTGCCAGCAGCTTAGGTCGGGTCCCGGGGGATGGCTACACCTTC.

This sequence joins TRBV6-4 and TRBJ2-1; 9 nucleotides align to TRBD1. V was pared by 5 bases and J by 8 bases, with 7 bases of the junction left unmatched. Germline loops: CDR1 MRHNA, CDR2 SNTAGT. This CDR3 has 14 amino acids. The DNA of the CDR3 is TGTGCCAGCAGTTCACAACAGGGGGCATATGAGCAGTTCTTC. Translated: CASSSQQGAYEQFF.

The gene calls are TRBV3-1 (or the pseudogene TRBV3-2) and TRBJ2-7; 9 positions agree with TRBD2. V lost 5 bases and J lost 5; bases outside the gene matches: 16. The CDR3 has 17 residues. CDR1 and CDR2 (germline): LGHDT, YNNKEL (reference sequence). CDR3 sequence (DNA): TGTGCCAGCAGCTCCCCCATACGGAGCGGGGGGTCAGACGAGCAGTACTTC. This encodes CASSSPIRSGGSDEQYF.

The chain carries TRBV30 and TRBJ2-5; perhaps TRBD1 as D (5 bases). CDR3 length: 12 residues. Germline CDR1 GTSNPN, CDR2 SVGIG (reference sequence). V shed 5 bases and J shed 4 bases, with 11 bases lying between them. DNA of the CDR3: TGTGCCTGGGGGGCGACTCGAGAGACCCAGTACTTC. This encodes CAWGATRETQYF. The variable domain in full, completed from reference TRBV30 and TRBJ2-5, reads SQTIHQWPATLVQPVGSPLSLECTVEGTSNPNLYWYRQAAGRGLQLLFYSVGIGQISSEVPQNLSASRPQDRQFILSSKKLLLSDSGFYLCAWGATRETQYFGPGTRLLVL.

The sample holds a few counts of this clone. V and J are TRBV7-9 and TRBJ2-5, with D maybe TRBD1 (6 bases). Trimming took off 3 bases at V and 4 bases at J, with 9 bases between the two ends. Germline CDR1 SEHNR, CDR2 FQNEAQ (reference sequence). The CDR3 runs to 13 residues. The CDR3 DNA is TGTGCCAGCAGCTTTACAGGGCCAGAGACCCAGTACTTC. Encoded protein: CASSFTGPETQYF.

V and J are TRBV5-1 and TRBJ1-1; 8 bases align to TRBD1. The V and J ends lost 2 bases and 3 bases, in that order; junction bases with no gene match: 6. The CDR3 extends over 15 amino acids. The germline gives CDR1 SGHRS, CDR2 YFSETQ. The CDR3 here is CASSFWDRTYTEAFF. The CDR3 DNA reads TGCGCCAGCAGCTTCTGGGACAGGACATACACTGAAGCTTTCTTT. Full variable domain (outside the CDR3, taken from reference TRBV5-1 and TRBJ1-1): KAGVTQTPRYLIKTRGQQVTLSCSPISGHRSVSWYQQTPGQGLQFLFEYFSETQRNKGNFPGRFSGRQFSNSRSEMNVSTLELGDSALYLCASSFWDRTYTEAFFGQGTRLTVV.

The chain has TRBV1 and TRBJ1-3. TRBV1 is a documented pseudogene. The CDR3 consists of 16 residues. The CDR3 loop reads CTSSPNLSGSGNTIYF. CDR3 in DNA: TGCACCAGCAGCCCAAACCTCTCGGGCTCTGGAAACACCATATATTTT.

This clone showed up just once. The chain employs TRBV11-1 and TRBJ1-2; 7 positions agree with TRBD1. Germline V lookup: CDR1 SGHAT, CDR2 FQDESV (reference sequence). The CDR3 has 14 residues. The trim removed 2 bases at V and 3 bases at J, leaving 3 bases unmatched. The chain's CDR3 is CASSLQGTDYGYTF. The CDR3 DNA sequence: TGTGCCAGCAGCTTACAGGGGACAGACTATGGCTACACCTTC.

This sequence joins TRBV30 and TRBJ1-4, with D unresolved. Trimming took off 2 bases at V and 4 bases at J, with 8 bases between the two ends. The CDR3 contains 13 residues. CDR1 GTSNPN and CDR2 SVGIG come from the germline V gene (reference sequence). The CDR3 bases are TGTGCCTGGAGTAGGAGCCTTAATGAAAAACTGTTTTTT. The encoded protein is CAWSRSLNEKLFF.

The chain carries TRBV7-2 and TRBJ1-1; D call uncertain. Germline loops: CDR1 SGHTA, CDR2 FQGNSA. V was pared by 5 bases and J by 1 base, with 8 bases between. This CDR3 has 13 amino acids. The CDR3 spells CASSPHKNTEAFF. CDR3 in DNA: TGTGCCAGCAGCCCCCACAAGAACACTGAAGCTTTCTTT.

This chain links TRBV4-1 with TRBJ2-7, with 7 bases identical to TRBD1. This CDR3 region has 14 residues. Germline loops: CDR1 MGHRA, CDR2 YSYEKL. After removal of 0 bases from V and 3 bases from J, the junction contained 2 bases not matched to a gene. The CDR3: CASSQDRGNYEQYF. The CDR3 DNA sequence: TGCGCCAGCAGCCAAGACAGGGGGAACTACGAGCAGTACTTC.

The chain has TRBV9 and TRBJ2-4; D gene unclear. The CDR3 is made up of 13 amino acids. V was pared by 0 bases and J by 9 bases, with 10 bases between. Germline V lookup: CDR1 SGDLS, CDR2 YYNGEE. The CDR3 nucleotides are TGTGCCAGCAGCGTAGTGGTTGGCGGCATTCAGTACTTC. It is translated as CASSVVVGGIQYF.

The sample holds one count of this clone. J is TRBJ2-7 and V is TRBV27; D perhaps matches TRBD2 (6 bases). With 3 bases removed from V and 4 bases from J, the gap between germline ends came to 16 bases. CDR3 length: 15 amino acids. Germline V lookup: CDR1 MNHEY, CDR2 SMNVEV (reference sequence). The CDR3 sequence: CASSLRGGNGYEQYF. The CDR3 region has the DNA TGTGCCAGCAGTTTGAGGGGCGGGAACGGATACGAGCAGTACTTC.

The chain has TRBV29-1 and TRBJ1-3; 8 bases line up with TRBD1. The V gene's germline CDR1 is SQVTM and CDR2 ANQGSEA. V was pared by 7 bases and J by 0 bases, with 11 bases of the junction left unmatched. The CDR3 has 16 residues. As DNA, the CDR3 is TGCAGCGCGGTGGACAGGGATCGACTCTCTGGAAACACCATATATTTT. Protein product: CSAVDRDRLSGNTIYF.

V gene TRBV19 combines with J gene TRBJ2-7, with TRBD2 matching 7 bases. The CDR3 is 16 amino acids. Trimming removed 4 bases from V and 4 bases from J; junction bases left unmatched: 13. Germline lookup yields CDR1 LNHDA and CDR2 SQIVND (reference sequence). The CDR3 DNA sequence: TGTGCCAGTAGTAGTTCCAAGCGGGGCCTCGTGTACGAGCAGTACTTC. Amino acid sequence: CASSSSKRGLVYEQYF.

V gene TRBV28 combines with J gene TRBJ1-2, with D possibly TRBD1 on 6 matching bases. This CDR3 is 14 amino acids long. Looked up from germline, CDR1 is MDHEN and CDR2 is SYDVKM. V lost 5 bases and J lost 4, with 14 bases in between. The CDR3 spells CASSPRGEIYGYTF. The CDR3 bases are TGTGCCAGCAGTCCCAGGGGCGAGATCTATGGCTACACCTTC.

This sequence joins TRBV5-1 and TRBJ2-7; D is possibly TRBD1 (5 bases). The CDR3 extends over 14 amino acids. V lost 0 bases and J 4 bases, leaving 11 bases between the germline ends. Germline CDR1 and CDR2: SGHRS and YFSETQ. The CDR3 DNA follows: TGCGCCAGCAGCTTGGTGTCAGGGCGGTACGAGCAGTACTTC. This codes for CASSLVSGRYEQYF.

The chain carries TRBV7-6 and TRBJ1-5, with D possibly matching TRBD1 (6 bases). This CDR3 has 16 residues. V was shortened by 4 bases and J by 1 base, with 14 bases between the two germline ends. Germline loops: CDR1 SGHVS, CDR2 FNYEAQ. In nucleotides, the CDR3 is TGTGCCAGCAGCTCCCACTCGGGACACAGCAATCAGCCCCAGCATTTT. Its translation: CASSSHSGHSNQPQHF.